The clone carrying this T cell receptor beta chain has a handful of counts. With 5 bases clipped from V and 5 bases from J, the junction kept 13 bases outside the gene matches. CDR1 is SGHRS, CDR2 YFSETQ, per germline. This CDR3 region has 17 residues. This sample is part of a study of long-term antiretroviral therapy in people with HIV. The assay used was immunoSEQ (version v3.0), run at survey level. The protocol was immunoSEQ multiplex PCR, while the TCRdb copy is restricted to in-frame clones and leaves out a portion. The repertoire holds 20,000 or so clones, about four fifths seen once, with about 6.8% in the top ten.

Here the sequenced sample was unsorted PBMCs, taken at the start of antiretroviral therapy, before treatment. The source is a man aged 18 to 29 with HIV. The rearrangement uses TRBV5-1 and TRBJ1-4; 9 nucleotides agree with TRBD1. CDR3 loop: CASRRTGGRHVNEKLFF. Written as DNA, the CDR3 is TGCGCCAGCAGACGAACAGGGGGCCGACACGTAAATGAAAAACTGTTTTTT. The full variable domain, completed using reference TRBV5-1 and TRBJ1-4, is KAGVTQTPRYLIKTRGQQVTLSCSPISGHRSVSWYQQTPGQGLQFLFEYFSETQRNKGNFPGRFSGRQFSNSRSEMNVSTLELGDSALYLCASRRTGGRHVNEKLFFGSGTQLSVL.